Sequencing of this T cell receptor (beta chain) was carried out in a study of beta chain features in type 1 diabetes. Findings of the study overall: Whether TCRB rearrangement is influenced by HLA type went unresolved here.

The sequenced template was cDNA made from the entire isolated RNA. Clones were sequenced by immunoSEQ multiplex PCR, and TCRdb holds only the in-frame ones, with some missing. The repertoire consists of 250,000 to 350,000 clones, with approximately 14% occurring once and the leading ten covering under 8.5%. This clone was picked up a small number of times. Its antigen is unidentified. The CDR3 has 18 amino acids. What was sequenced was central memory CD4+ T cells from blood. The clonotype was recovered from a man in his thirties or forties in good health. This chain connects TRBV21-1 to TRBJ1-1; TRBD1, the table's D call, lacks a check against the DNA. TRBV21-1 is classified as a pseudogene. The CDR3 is CASSKVGVGQANNTEAFF. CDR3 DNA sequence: TGTGCCAGCAGCAAAGTTGGTGTCGGACAGGCGAATAACACTGAAGCTTTCTTT.